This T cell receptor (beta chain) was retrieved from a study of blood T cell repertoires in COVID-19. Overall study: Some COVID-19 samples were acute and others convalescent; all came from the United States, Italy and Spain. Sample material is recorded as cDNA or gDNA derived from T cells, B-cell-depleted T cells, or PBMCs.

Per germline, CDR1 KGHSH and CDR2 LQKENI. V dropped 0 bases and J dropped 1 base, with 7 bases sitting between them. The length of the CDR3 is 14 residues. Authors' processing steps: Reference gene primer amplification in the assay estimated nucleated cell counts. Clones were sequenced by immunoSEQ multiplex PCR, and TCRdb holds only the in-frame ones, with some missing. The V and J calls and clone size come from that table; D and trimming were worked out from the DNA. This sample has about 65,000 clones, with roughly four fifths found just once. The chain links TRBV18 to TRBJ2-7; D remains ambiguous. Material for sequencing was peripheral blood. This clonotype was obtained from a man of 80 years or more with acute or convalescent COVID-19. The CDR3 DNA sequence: TGTGCCAGCTCACCACCCCCAGGTTCCTACGAGCAGTACTTC. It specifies CASSPPPGSYEQYF.